One and the same sample provided the 19 T cell receptor beta chains below, sequenced in a study of CD8 T cells in Susac syndrome. With random hexamers, reverse transcription was performed on about 0.45 to 1 ug of RNA. MiXCR was run by TCRdb on the immunoSEQ multiplex PCR reads, yielding one entry per CDR3 protein. The sample comprises 45,000 to 60,000 distinct CDR3 sequences, 93% of which are singletons, and about 0.51% rests with the top ten. What was sequenced was CD8+ T cells from PBMCs. These receptors were collected from a human donor with multiple sclerosis.

The rearrangement uses TRBV27 and TRBJ1-1, with 8 bases matching TRBD1. V shed 5 bases and J 3 bases; nucleotides not matched to a gene: 20. The CDR3 extends over 19 amino acids. Germline V lookup: CDR1 MNHEY, CDR2 SMNVEV (reference sequence). CDR3 coding DNA: TGTGCCAGCAGTCCATTGGACAGGGAAGGTATTGGATGGGACACTGAAGCTTTCTTT. This encodes CASSPLDREGIGWDTEAFF.

This chain joins TRBV20-1 and TRBJ2-7, with D possibly being TRBD1 or TRBD2 (5 bases each). Per the germline V gene, CDR1 is DFQATT and CDR2 is SNEGSKA (reference sequence). The CDR3 covers 15 residues. Trimming shortened V by 0 bases and J by 0 bases, and 12 bases separated the two germline ends. CDR3 loop: CSARDLAGSSYEQYF. CDR3 DNA sequence: TGCAGTGCTAGAGATCTAGCAGGGAGCTCCTACGAGCAGTACTTC.

The chain uses TRBV4-1 and TRBJ2-1, with 9 bases lining up with TRBD2. V shed 5 bases, J shed 8 bases, and the junction held 7 bases outside the gene matches. CDR1 and CDR2 from the germline V gene are MGHRA and YSYEKL. The CDR3 runs to 14 residues. CDR3 bases: TGCGCCAGCAGCTACGGGACTAGCAACGATGAGCAGTTCTTC. Encoded protein: CASSYGTSNDEQFF.

The V gene is TRBV28, the J gene TRBJ2-3; D is uncertain. The CDR3 loop spans 14 amino acids. The germline V and J ends were trimmed by 3 bases and 1 base, with 8 bases remaining between them. Germline lookup yields CDR1 MDHEN and CDR2 SYDVKM. CDR3 coding DNA: TGTGCCAGCAGTTTCCTGCAGGGCACAGATACGCAGTATTTT. Its translation: CASSFLQGTDTQYF.

This chain joins TRBV20-1 and TRBJ1-6; D gene uncertain. Trimming pared 0 bases from V and 0 bases from J, leaving 12 bases between. CDR3 length: 17 amino acids. Germline V gives CDR1 DFQATT, CDR2 SNEGSKA (reference sequence). The CDR3 here is CSARDRVGSSYNSPLHF. CDR3 coding DNA: TGCAGTGCTAGAGATAGGGTAGGGAGCTCCTATAATTCACCCCTCCACTTT.

This rearrangement joins TRBV2 to TRBJ1-4; no definite D call. The V gene's germline CDR1 is SNHLY and CDR2 FYNNEI. CDR3 length: 12 residues. V lost 8 bases to trimming and J lost 5 bases, with 9 bases between them. CDR3 region: CASDRTNEKLFF. CDR3 bases: TGTGCCAGCGATCGGACGAATGAAAAACTGTTTTTT.

The genes are TRBV11-3 and TRBJ2-1; weak D call: TRBD1 (5 bases). Trimming cost V 5 bases and J 6 bases, with 14 bases left between them. Germline V CDR1 and CDR2: SGHNT, YENEEA. The CDR3 runs to 14 residues. The CDR3 nucleotides read TGTGCCAGCAGCCATAGATACAGGCCCAATGAGCAGTTCTTC. It translates to CASSHRYRPNEQFF.

This chain joins TRBV25-1 and TRBJ1-2, with D hard to call. Trimming removed 1 base from V and 10 bases from J, with 16 bases in between. The CDR3 has 14 amino acids. Germline lookup yields CDR1 MGHDK and CDR2 SYGVNS. CDR3 region: CASSELGDGVNYTF. DNA for the CDR3: TGTGCCAGCAGTGAATTGGGCGACGGGGTGAACTACACCTTC.

The chain carries TRBV7-2 and TRBJ1-2, with D unresolved. Germline CDR1 SGHTA, CDR2 FQGNSA. V was trimmed by 1 base and J by 14 bases, leaving 14 bases between them. The CDR3 loop spans 12 amino acids. CDR3 DNA sequence: TGTGCCAGCAGCTTAGGAAATCCAGAAAATACCTTC. The encoded protein is CASSLGNPENTF. Full variable domain (rest looked up from reference TRBV7-2 and TRBJ1-2): GAGVSQSPSNKVTEKGKDVELRCDPISGHTALYWYRQSLGQGLEFLIYFQGNSAPDKSGLPSDRFSAERTGGSVSTLTIQRTQQEDSAVYLCASSLGNPENTFGSGTRLTVV.

The chain recombines TRBV2 with TRBJ2-5, with D unclear. This CDR3 region has 10 residues. Trimming took off 1 base at V and 6 bases at J, with 0 bases between the two ends. Looked up from germline, CDR1 is SNHLY and CDR2 is FYNNEI. In nucleotides, the CDR3 is TGTGCCAGCAGTGAAGAGACCCAGTACTTC. Amino acid sequence: CASSEETQYF.

The chain links TRBV27 to TRBJ2-3; D may correspond to TRBD1 or TRBD2 (5 bases each). V lost 6 bases, J lost 1 base, and 20 bases lay in between. This CDR3 comprises 17 residues. The germline gives CDR1 MNHEY, CDR2 SMNVEV (reference sequence). For the CDR3, the DNA is TGTGCCAGCAGGACGGGACCGCCCTTACCCCGCACAGATACGCAGTATTTT. It translates to CASRTGPPLPRTDTQYF.

The chain links TRBV5-1 to TRBJ2-7; D gene ambiguous. CDR3 length: 12 amino acids. Looked up from germline, CDR1 is SGHRS and CDR2 is YFSETQ. Trimming pared 0 bases from V and 4 bases from J, leaving 5 bases between. Written as DNA, the CDR3 is TGCGCCAGCAGCTTGGATGATTACGAGCAGTACTTC. It codes for CASSLDDYEQYF.

This chain links TRBV5-1 with TRBJ2-7, with 8 bases fitting TRBD2. With 4 bases clipped from V and 3 bases from J, the junction kept 9 bases outside the gene matches. The CDR3 has 15 amino acids. The germline gives CDR1 SGHRS, CDR2 YFSETQ. The CDR3 loop reads CASSPEGGLGYEQYF. The CDR3 DNA sequence: TGCGCCAGCAGCCCCGAAGGGGGACTAGGCTACGAGCAGTACTTC.

The V and J genes are TRBV20-1 and TRBJ2-7, with a possible D match to TRBD2 (5 bases). Trimming shortened V by 6 bases and J by 2 bases, and 20 bases separated the two germline ends. This CDR3 comprises 15 residues. Germline lookup yields CDR1 DFQATT and CDR2 SNEGSKA (reference sequence). In DNA form, the CDR3 reads TGCAGTGCCGCGAATATCGTACGGGGTCCCTACGAGCAGTACTTC. Its translation: CSAANIVRGPYEQYF.

The chain employs TRBV7-3 and TRBJ2-7; 7 bases agree with TRBD1. Germline V gene data show CDR1 as SGHTA and CDR2 as FQGTGA. The CDR3 contains 14 residues. The V segment lost 4 bases and the J segment 1 base; nucleotides outside the gene matches: 4. CDR3 sequence (DNA): TGTGCCAGCAGCTGGGACAGCTCGTCCTACGAGCAGTACTTC. It encodes CASSWDSSSYEQYF.

This chain links TRBV20-1 with TRBJ2-7, with 10 bases that match TRBD1. J was trimmed by 3 bases and V by 5 bases; bases with no gene match: 10. The CDR3 has 15 residues. The germline V gene encodes CDR1 DFQATT and CDR2 SNEGSKA (reference sequence). CDR3 amino acids: CSADPWDRGDYEQYF. DNA for the CDR3: TGCAGTGCTGACCCCTGGGACAGGGGAGACTACGAGCAGTACTTC.

This chain connects TRBV3-1 to TRBJ2-5; 8 nucleotides match TRBD1. The CDR3 covers 13 residues. The trim removed 3 bases at V and 3 bases at J, leaving 0 bases unmatched. Germline V CDR1 and CDR2: LGHDT, YNNKEL (reference sequence). The CDR3 DNA follows: TGTGCCAGCAGCCAGACAGGGGAAGAGACCCAGTACTTC. Encoded protein: CASSQTGEETQYF.

The rearrangement uses TRBV27 and TRBJ1-5; TRBD1 aligns across 7 bases. V was clipped by 7 bases and J by 2 bases; unmatched bases: 5. This CDR3 spans 14 amino acids. Germline CDR1 reads MNHEY; CDR2 reads SMNVEV (reference sequence). In DNA, the CDR3 is TGTGCCAGCACCCCAGGGGGTGGCAATCAGCCCCAGCATTTT. Its translation is CASTPGGGNQPQHF.

The chain employs TRBV4-1 and TRBJ2-3; D is undetermined. Trimming shortened V by 3 bases and J by 3 bases, and 1 base separated the two germline ends. The CDR3 is 11 residues long. CDR1 and CDR2 (germline): MGHRA, YSYEKL. The CDR3 region has the DNA TGCGCCAGCAGCCAGACAGATACGCAGTATTTT. Translating gives CASSQTDTQYF.